This T cell receptor (beta chain) stems from a study of blood T cells in healthy people across ages. Study findings and constraints: Leaving the PBMCs unsorted stopped any conclusive comparison of naive versus antigen-experienced cells.

With regard to this clonotype: Its cognate antigen is unknown.

Next came a second PCR, run for roughly 6 to 11 cycles, which used a sample-barcoded 5' primer along with a J-beta primer mix. TCRdb fed the 5' RACE reads into MiXCR, producing one record per CDR3 protein. The table has about 1,500,000 distinct CDR3 sequences, under 30% seen once. The total RNA that was extracted per sample amounted to at least 6 micrograms. The germline CDR1 and CDR2 sequences are LGHDT and YNNKEL (reference sequence). This CDR3 region has 15 residues. The V end lost 5 bases, the J end lost 6 bases, and 17 bases lay between the germline ends. This chain connects TRBV3-1 to TRBJ2-1, with D perhaps given as TRBD1 or TRBD2 (6 bases each). This TCR derives from a woman in her 30s in good health. The sequenced sample was blood. Here the CDR3 reads CASSSGWGASNEQFF. DNA of the CDR3: TGTGCCAGCAGCTCGGGATGGGGGGCATCCAATGAGCAGTTCTTC.